What follows are 20 T cell receptor beta chains derived from one specimen sequenced in a study of T cell responses to AZD1222 COVID-19 vaccine. Assay: immunoSEQ multiplex PCR; the TCRdb copy retains only in-frame clones and omits some. The top ten clones hold about 4.1% of a sample with 100,000 to 150,000 clones, about 90% of them seen once. The sequencing here drew on peripheral blood, taken on day 0 of MenACWY control vaccination. These receptors originate from an adult in good health.

The chain employs TRBV6-1 and TRBJ1-5, with D possibly being TRBD1 (6 bases). The germline V gene encodes CDR1 MNHNS and CDR2 SASEGT. CDR3 length: 19 residues. The V gene lost 2 bases and the J gene lost 0 bases, with 20 bases spanning the gap. CDR3 amino acids: CASSERGHHQLYSNQPQHF. CDR3 bases: TGTGCCAGCAGTGAAAGGGGACACCATCAGCTGTATAGCAATCAGCCCCAGCATTTT.

This clone was counted once. The chain joins TRBV11-2 to TRBJ1-2; D not certain. The V gene's germline CDR1 is SGHAT and CDR2 FQNNGV. V was shortened by 3 bases and J by 7 bases, with 12 bases between the two germline ends. There are 13 residues in the CDR3. CDR3: CASSFTEVAGYTF. CDR3 nucleotide sequence: TGTGCCAGCAGCTTCACAGAGGTTGCTGGCTACACCTTC.

This clone was counted a single time. The CDR3 spells CASTPDRVWAGYTF. CDR3 nucleotides: TGTGCCAGTACCCCGGACAGGGTCTGGGCTGGCTACACCTTC. V usage is TRBV19 and J usage is TRBJ1-2; TRBD1 agrees at 8 bases. This CDR3 spans 14 amino acids. J lost 7 bases, V lost 7 bases, and 11 bases had no gene match. Per germline, CDR1 LNHDA and CDR2 SQIVND (reference sequence).

The V gene is TRBV30, the J gene TRBJ2-1, with D perhaps TRBD1 or TRBD2 (6 bases each). The germline CDR1 and CDR2 sequences are GTSNPN and SVGIG (reference sequence). With 5 bases removed from V and 0 bases from J, the gap between germline ends came to 11 bases. The CDR3 contains 14 residues. CDR3 sequence: CAWWGAPSYNEQFF. The CDR3 bases are TGTGCCTGGTGGGGGGCCCCCTCCTACAATGAGCAGTTCTTC.

This clone was recorded once. The chain has TRBV2 and TRBJ2-5, with 8 bases fitting TRBD1. The CDR3 extends over 15 amino acids. The V gene's germline CDR1 is SNHLY and CDR2 FYNNEI. Losses at the gene ends were 5 bases for V and 5 bases for J; bases not matched to a gene: 10. In DNA form, the CDR3 reads TGTGCCAGCAGTCGACAGGGGCGCGGAGGGGAGACCCAGTACTTC. Translating gives CASSRQGRGGETQYF.

The J gene is TRBJ1-1, the V gene TRBV11-2, with TRBD1 identical over 7 bases. Germline CDR1 and CDR2: SGHAT and FQNNGV. V was pared by 11 bases and J by 8 bases, with 14 bases of the junction left unmatched. CDR3 size: 13 residues. The CDR3 DNA reads as TGTGCCGGTTCCGGGACAGAGGGCCCCGAAGCTTTCTTT. This codes for CAGSGTEGPEAFF. The full variable domain, its missing parts supplied by reference TRBV11-2 and TRBJ1-1, is EAGVAQSPRYKIIEKRQSVAFWCNPISGHATLYWYQQILGQGPKLLIQFQNNGVVDDSQLPKDRFSAERLKGVDSTLKIQPAKLEDSAVYLCAGSGTEGPEAFFGQGTRLTVV.

This sequence joins TRBV5-4 and TRBJ2-7; TRBD1 is a possible D gene (5 bases). CDR1 is SGHNT, CDR2 YYREEE, per germline (reference sequence). This CDR3 has 13 residues. V lost 0 bases, J lost 7 bases, and 11 bases lay in between. CDR3 residues: CASSLDRLGEQYV. In DNA, the CDR3 is TGTGCCAGCAGCTTGGACAGGCTCGGGGAGCAGTACGTC.

The chain recombines TRBV24-1 with TRBJ2-1, with 10 bases that match TRBD1. The V gene's germline CDR1 is KGHDR and CDR2 SFDVKD. The J segment lost 4 bases and the V segment lost 5 bases, leaving 16 bases of the junction unmatched. The CDR3 runs to 19 residues. The CDR3 DNA is TGTGCCACCAGTGGCGGGACAGGGGCATTCCCTCTTCCTTACAATGAGCAGTTCTTC. This codes for CATSGGTGAFPLPYNEQFF.

The chain employs TRBV6-4 and TRBJ1-2; 7 positions agree with TRBD1. Per germline, CDR1 MRHNA and CDR2 SNTAGT. J gave up 8 bases and V 6 bases, and 6 bases lay outside the gene matches. The CDR3 loop spans 12 amino acids. This CDR3 is CASSSTGSGYTF. CDR3 nucleotide sequence: TGTGCCAGCAGCTCGACAGGGTCGGGCTACACCTTC.

The chain combines TRBV5-1 with TRBJ2-3; D is undetermined. Trimming cost V 2 bases and J 2 bases, with 15 bases left between them. Germline V gene data show CDR1 as SGHRS and CDR2 as YFSETQ. This CDR3 has 16 amino acids. The CDR3 here is CASSFAVSSTTDTQYF. The CDR3 DNA reads TGCGCCAGCAGCTTCGCAGTTTCCTCCACCACAGATACGCAGTATTTT.

The rearrangement joins TRBV7-9 to TRBJ2-7; 8 bases map to TRBD1. CDR3 length equals 14 residues. CDR1 is SEHNR, CDR2 FQNEAQ, per germline (reference sequence). V lost 0 bases and J lost 4; bases outside the gene matches: 2. CDR3 protein: CASSLADRVYEQYF. In DNA, the CDR3 is TGTGCCAGCAGCTTAGCGGACAGGGTGTACGAGCAGTACTTC.

The chain couples TRBV11-2 to TRBJ2-4; possible D gene TRBD1, 6 bases. V dropped 4 bases and J dropped 0 bases, with 13 bases sitting between them. The CDR3 spans 16 residues. Germline CDR1 SGHAT, CDR2 FQNNGV. In DNA form, the CDR3 reads TGTGCCAGCAGCTCAGGACAGTTACTAGCCAAAAACATTCAGTACTTC. It translates to CASSSGQLLAKNIQYF.

V and J are TRBV5-1 and TRBJ2-5, with D uncertain. The CDR3 is made up of 12 amino acids. Trimming removed 4 bases from V and 0 bases from J, with 4 bases in between. CDR1 is SGHRS, CDR2 YFSETQ, per germline. The DNA of the CDR3 is TGCGCCAGCAGCCCGTACCAAGAGACCCAGTACTTC. This sequence encodes CASSPYQETQYF.

The chain recombines TRBV2 with TRBJ2-5, with 9 bases matching TRBD2. Unmatched junction bases numbered 2, after V lost 1 base and J lost 2 bases. Germline assignment: CDR1 SNHLY and CDR2 FYNNEI. The CDR3 is 15 amino acids. DNA of the CDR3: TGTGCCAGCAGTGAAGGGCTAGCGGGACAAGAGACCCAGTACTTC. Translation: CASSEGLAGQETQYF. The variable domain in full, completed from reference TRBV2 and TRBJ2-5, reads EPEVTQTPSHQVTQMGQEVILRCVPISNHLYFYWYRQILGQKVEFLVSFYNNEISEKSEIFDDQFSVERPDGSNFTLKIRSTKLEDSAMYFCASSEGLAGQETQYFGPGTRLLVL.

Comments on this clone: At one boundary the junction diverges from the germline segment, which might be a read error. Other nucleotide sequences from this sample produce the same CDR3. The rearrangement uses TRBV20-1 and TRBJ1-2, with 7 bases that match TRBD1. Germline CDR1 is DFQATT and CDR2 is SNEGSKA (reference sequence). This CDR3 comprises 9 residues. DNA for the CDR3: TGCAGTGCCAAGGGACAGTACACTTTC. Amino acids: CSAKGQYTF.

The gene calls are TRBV9 and TRBJ2-2; TRBD1 is a possible D gene (5 bases). Trimming cost V 5 bases and J 1 base, with 12 bases left between them. Germline CDR1 SGDLS, CDR2 YYNGEE. The CDR3 covers 15 residues. CDR3 sequence: CASRSQGRNTGELFF. The CDR3 nucleotides read TGTGCCAGCAGAAGTCAGGGTCGGAACACCGGGGAGCTGTTTTTT.

This rearrangement joins TRBV30 to TRBJ1-1; D unresolved. Germline V gene sequence: CDR1 GTSNPN, CDR2 SVGIG (reference sequence). V lost 3 bases and J 1 base, leaving 6 bases between the germline ends. The CDR3 extends over 12 amino acids. Here the CDR3 reads CAWSPPNTEAFF. The CDR3 coding sequence is TGTGCCTGGAGCCCCCCGAACACTGAAGCTTTCTTT.

CDR3 loop: CASSPTGDSKEAFF. DNA for the CDR3: TGCGCCAGCAGCCCTACAGGGGACAGTAAAGAAGCTTTCTTT. This sequence joins TRBV5-1 and TRBJ1-1; 7 positions match TRBD1. CDR3 length: 14 residues. Per the germline V gene, CDR1 is SGHRS and CDR2 is YFSETQ. V lost 4 bases to trimming and J lost 8 bases; unmatched junction nucleotides: 11.

The chain couples TRBV27 to TRBJ2-5; D could derive from TRBD1 or TRBD2 (5 bases each). The CDR3 extends over 14 amino acids. V dropped 5 bases and J dropped 3 bases, with 13 bases sitting between them. Germline V gene lookup returns CDR1 MNHEY and CDR2 SMNVEV (reference sequence). The CDR3 is CASSPRDDKETQYF. The CDR3 bases are TGTGCCAGCAGTCCGAGGGACGATAAAGAGACCCAGTACTTC.

The CDR3 bases are TGTGCCAGCAGTTCGGGATCCCTCAATGAGCAGTTCTTC. Amino acids: CASSSGSLNEQFF. This chain links TRBV27 with TRBJ2-1, with D tentatively TRBD2 (5 bases). Trimming cost V 4 bases and J 6 bases, with 10 bases left between them. Germline V gene sequence: CDR1 MNHEY, CDR2 SMNVEV (reference sequence). The CDR3 runs to 13 residues.